This TCR beta chain was sequenced in a study of control samples from healthy donors and cancer patients. Sequencing used immunoSEQ multiplex PCR; TCRdb keeps in-frame clones, though not all of them. The sample holds under 100,000 clones, approximately 91% seen once. The junction had 17 bases not matched to a gene; V was cut back by 5 bases and J by 5 bases. CDR1 is LGHNT and CDR2 is FRNRAP in the germline V gene. The CDR3 runs to 17 residues. A note on this clone: The sample has other DNA sequences that encode this CDR3 too.

This chain uses TRBV12-5 with TRBJ2-5, with 7 bases identical to TRBD1. The specimen was PBMCs. The origin of this receptor is a woman in her forties or fifties with colorectal cancer. CDR3 loop: CASGLGQLTLGQETQYF. CDR3 nucleotide sequence: TGTGCTAGTGGTCTGGGACAGTTGACTTTAGGGCAGGAGACCCAGTACTTC.